The rows below give T cell receptor beta chains drawn from one sample of a study of long-term antiretroviral therapy in people with HIV. Assay used: immunoSEQ multiplex PCR; TCRdb lists only in-frame clones, some missing. Of over 15,000 clones listed, around 92% are singletons. The sequenced sample was unsorted PBMCs, obtained 3 years after starting antiretroviral therapy. These receptors were collected from a man in his forties or fifties with HIV. CDR3s include the opening cysteine and the closing phenylalanine or tryptophan. A D gene is named only where the DNA matches it firmly. For some rows the clone size is stated as once, few or many, or as a class when expanded; others skip it.

CDR3,DNA,V,size,J,D,length
CASSSRTGDYEQYF,TGTGCCAGCAGCTCCCGGACAGGGGACTACGAGCAGTACTTC,TRBV7-6,.,TRBJ2-7,TRBD1,14
CASSEAWDSLNTEAFF,TGTGCCAGCAGTGAAGCTTGGGACAGCTTGAACACTGAAGCTTTCTTT,TRBV6-1,.,TRBJ1-1,TRBD1,16
CATSRGPPSGEQFF,TGTGCCACCAGCAGAGGTCCCCCGAGCGGTGAGCAGTTCTTC,TRBV15,.,TRBJ2-1,.,14
CATSKDSNQPQHF,TGTGCCACCAGCAAAGATAGCAATCAGCCCCAGCATTTT,TRBV15,.,TRBJ1-5,.,13
CASSLETGVGHEGELFF,TGCGCCAGCAGCTTGGAGACAGGGGTCGGTCACGAAGGGGAGCTGTTTTTT,TRBV5-1,.,TRBJ2-2,TRBD1,17
CASGFREAPNYGYTF,TGTGCTAGTGGTTTCCGGGAGGCTCCGAACTATGGCTACACCTTC,TRBV12-5,.,TRBJ1-2,.,15
CASSLAGDTDTQYF,TGTGCCAGCAGCTTGGCCGGGGACACAGATACGCAGTATTTT,TRBV5-6,.,TRBJ2-3,.,14
CASRGNMGTDTQYF,TGTGCCAGCAGGGGGAATATGGGGACAGATACGCAGTATTTT,TRBV6-5,few,TRBJ2-3,.,14
CASSPLATGGGNNEQFF,TGTGCCAGCTCACCACTTGCTACAGGGGGCGGCAACAATGAGCAGTTCTTC,TRBV18,.,TRBJ2-1,TRBD1,17
CASSESRSFYTEAFF,TGCGCCAGCAGTGAGTCGAGGAGTTTTTACACTGAAGCTTTCTTT,TRBV10-1,.,TRBJ1-1,.,15
CASSDWQEETQYF,TGTGCCAGCAGTGATTGGCAGGAAGAGACCCAGTACTTC,TRBV2,.,TRBJ2-5,.,13
CASSPEQGALSHGYTF,TGCGCCAGCAGCCCCGAACAGGGGGCCTTATCTCACGGCTACACCTTC,TRBV5-1,few,TRBJ1-2,TRBD1,16
CASSERRGRTDTQYF,TGCGCCAGCAGTGAGCGGCGGGGACGCACAGATACGCAGTATTTT,TRBV10-1,.,TRBJ2-3,.,15
CASSLSTSGWGNTIYF,TGTGCCAGCAGTTTAAGTACCTCTGGATGGGGAAACACCATATATTTT,TRBV28,.,TRBJ1-3,.,16
CASSSDGRYGYTF,TGTGCCAGCAGCTCGGACGGACGCTATGGCTACACCTTC,TRBV11-2,once,TRBJ1-2,.,13
CASRLVTGEYEQYF,TGTGCCAGCAGATTAGTCACAGGAGAATACGAGCAGTACTTC,TRBV7-2,.,TRBJ2-7,.,14
CASSPTTTGRLSGANVLTF,TGTGCCAGCAGCCCCACCACGACAGGTCGCCTCTCTGGGGCCAACGTCCTGACTTTC,TRBV7-9,.,TRBJ2-6,.,19
CSARPGARAEAFF,TGCAGCGCTCGTCCAGGGGCGCGGGCTGAAGCTTTCTTT,TRBV29-1,.,TRBJ1-1,.,13
CASSSGQGAGANVLTF,TGTGCCAGCAGTTCGGGACAGGGAGCTGGGGCCAACGTCCTGACTTTC,TRBV6-5,.,TRBJ2-6,TRBD1,16
CASRMTGVEQYF,TGTGCCAGCAGAATGACGGGGGTCGAGCAGTACTTC,TRBV2,.,TRBJ2-7,.,12
CSVDRGLNQPQHF,TGCAGCGTTGACAGGGGATTAAATCAGCCCCAGCATTTT,TRBV29-1,.,TRBJ1-5,.,13
CASSQDRDRPYEQYF,TGTGCCAGCAGCCAAGATCGGGACAGGCCGTACGAGCAGTACTTC,TRBV14,.,TRBJ2-7,TRBD1,15
CASAGTIREYGQYF,TGCGCCAGCGCTGGCACGATCAGGGAATACGGACAGTACTTC,TRBV23-1,.,TRBJ2-7,.,14
CASSPIYEQYF,TGTGCCAGCAGCCCTATCTACGAGCAGTACTTC,TRBV7-9,.,TRBJ2-7,.,11
CAWSSRQVVTDTQYF,TGTGCCTGGAGTAGTAGACAGGTTGTCACAGATACGCAGTATTTT,TRBV30,.,TRBJ2-3,.,15
CASRPGQQGSQPQHF,TGTGCCAGCAGACCTGGACAACAGGGGAGCCAGCCCCAGCATTTT,TRBV2,.,TRBJ1-5,TRBD1,15
CASSASGGAYEQYF,TGTGCCAGCAGCGCTAGCGGGGGGGCCTACGAGCAGTACTTC,TRBV5-4,once,TRBJ2-7,TRBD2,14
CASSQDPPTEEYF,TGCGCCAGCAGCCAAGATCCGCCTACGGAGGAGTACTTC,TRBV4-1,once,TRBJ2-7,.,13
CASRQSPLAEAFF,TGTGCCAGCAGACAATCTCCGTTGGCTGAAGCTTTCTTT,TRBV27,.,TRBJ1-1,.,13
CASSEGSPGFDEQYF,TGTGCCAGCAGTGAAGGGTCGCCAGGGTTTGACGAGCAGTACTTC,TRBV6-1,.,TRBJ2-7,.,15
CASSFEGQGGQPQHF,TGTGCCAGCAGCTTTGAAGGACAGGGTGGCCAGCCCCAGCATTTT,TRBV7-2,.,TRBJ1-5,TRBD1,15
CASSAPGQGVNEQYF,TGTGCCAGCAGCGCGCCGGGACAGGGGGTTAACGAGCAGTACTTC,TRBV7-9,.,TRBJ2-7,TRBD1,15